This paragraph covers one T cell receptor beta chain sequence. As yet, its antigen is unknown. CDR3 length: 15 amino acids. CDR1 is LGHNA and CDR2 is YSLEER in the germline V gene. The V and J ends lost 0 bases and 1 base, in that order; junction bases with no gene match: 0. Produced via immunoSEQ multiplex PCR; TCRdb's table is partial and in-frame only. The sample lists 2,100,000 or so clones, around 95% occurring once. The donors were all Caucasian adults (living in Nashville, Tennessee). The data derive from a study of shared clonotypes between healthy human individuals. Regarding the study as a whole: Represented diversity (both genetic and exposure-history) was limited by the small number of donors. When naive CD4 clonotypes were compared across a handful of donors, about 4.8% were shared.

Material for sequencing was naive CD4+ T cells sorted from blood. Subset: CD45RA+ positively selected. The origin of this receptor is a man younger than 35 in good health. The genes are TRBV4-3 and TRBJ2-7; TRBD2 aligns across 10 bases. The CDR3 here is CASSQELAGSYEQYF. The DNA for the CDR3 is TGCGCCAGCAGCCAAGAACTAGCGGGATCCTACGAGCAGTACTTC.